The present entry profiles one T cell receptor (beta chain) with its context. From the RACE reads, TCRdb called clonotypes with MiXCR, one entry per CDR3 protein. The sample includes about 190,000 distinct CDR3 sequences, around a quarter of them seen just once. The record originates from a study of human T cells and chemical hapten exposure. The time point denotes: patch test 3, about 24 weeks after DPC sensitization. Noted treatment: therapeutic diphenylcyclopropenone sensitization with weekly scalp DPC. The TCR sequence derives from a woman between 40 and 50 years old with alopecia areata. Some clones in this sample may be carry-over from other donors' samples. Sequencing used whole blood, obtained in connection with sensitization to the hapten diphenylcyclopropenone (DPC).

The CDR3 nucleotides are TGCAGCGTTGAATATGGGGCGGAGGTCCCTGAAGCTTTCTTT. It yields the protein CSVEYGAEVPEAFF. The rearrangement joins TRBV29-1 to TRBJ1-1; TRBD1 might be the D (5 bases). The germline V gene encodes CDR1 SQVTM and CDR2 ANQGSEA. The CDR3 sequence is 14 residues long. V gave up 2 bases and J gave up 6 bases, with 16 bases separating them. Variable domain in full (rest from reference TRBV29-1 and TRBJ1-1): SAVISQKPSRDICQRGTSLTIQCQVDSQVTMMFWYRQQPGQSLTLIATANQGSEATYESGFVIDKFPISRPNLTFSTLTVSNMSPEDSSIYLCSVEYGAEVPEAFFGQGTRLTVV.